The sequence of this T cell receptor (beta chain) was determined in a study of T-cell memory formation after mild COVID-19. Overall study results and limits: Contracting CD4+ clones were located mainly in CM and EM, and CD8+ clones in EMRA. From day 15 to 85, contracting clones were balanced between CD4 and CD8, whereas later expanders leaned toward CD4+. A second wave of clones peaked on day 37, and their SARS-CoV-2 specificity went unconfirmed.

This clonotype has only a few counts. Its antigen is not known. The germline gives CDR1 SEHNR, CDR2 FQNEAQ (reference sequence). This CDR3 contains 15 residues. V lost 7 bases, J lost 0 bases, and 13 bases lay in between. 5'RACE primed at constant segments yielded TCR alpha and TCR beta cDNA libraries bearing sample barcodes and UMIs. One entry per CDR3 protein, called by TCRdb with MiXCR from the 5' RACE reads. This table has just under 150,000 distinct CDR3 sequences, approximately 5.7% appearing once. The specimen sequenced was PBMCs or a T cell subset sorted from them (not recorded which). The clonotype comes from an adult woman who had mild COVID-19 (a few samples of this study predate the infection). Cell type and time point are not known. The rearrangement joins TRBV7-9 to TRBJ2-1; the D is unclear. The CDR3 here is CASKRASSSYNEQFF. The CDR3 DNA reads TGTGCCAGCAAGAGAGCGTCGAGCTCCTACAATGAGCAGTTCTTC.